Below, 2 T cell receptor beta chains from the same sample are listed, as sequenced in a study of cytomegalovirus exposure and HLA in healthy donors. The PCR was carried out with 60 Vbeta primers and 13 Jbeta primers. Using immunoSEQ multiplex PCR, the repertoire was profiled, and TCRdb retains in-frame clones only, with some absent. The table has around 170,000 clones, roughly 76% seen once; the top ten hold about 5.7%. The sequencing sample was made of PBMCs. The receptors derive from a man aged 35 to 55 in good health and CMV-seropositive.

This chain connects TRBV19 to TRBJ2-1; D may be TRBD1 (7 bases). The CDR3 runs to 16 residues. The germline CDR1 and CDR2 sequences are LNHDA and SQIVND (reference sequence). V shed 8 bases and J shed 8 bases, with 25 bases lying between them. The CDR3 is CASSLPSRGVIYEQFF. The CDR3 DNA sequence: TGTGCCAGTTCCCTTCCCAGCAGGGGGGTAATCTATGAGCAGTTCTTC.

V and J are TRBV7-2 and TRBJ1-2; 10 positions agree with TRBD1. Losses at the gene ends were 5 bases for V and 7 bases for J; bases not matched to a gene: 7. The CDR3 extends over 14 amino acids. The germline V gene encodes CDR1 SGHTA and CDR2 FQGNSA. The CDR3 region is CASSLRDRGIGYTF. Written as DNA, the CDR3 is TGTGCCAGCAGCCTACGGGACAGGGGTATTGGCTACACCTTC.